Shown below are 4 T cell receptor beta chains from a single sample sequenced in a study of blood T cells in healthy people across ages. It was with a sample-barcoded 5' primer and a J-beta primer mix that a second PCR of roughly 6 to 12 cycles was run. TCRdb reprocessed the 5' RACE reads with MiXCR, giving one entry per CDR3 protein. The table includes 850,000 or so distinct CDR3 sequences, around 30% detected once. Specimen: blood. The receptors here all came from an elderly woman in good health.

The chain links TRBV20-1 to TRBJ2-5; perhaps TRBD2 as D (5 bases). The J call may be incorrect, as the DNA end agrees better with TRBJ2-7. The V gene's germline CDR1 is DFQATT and CDR2 SNEGSKA (reference sequence). CDR3 length equals 14 residues. CDR3 in DNA: TGCAGTGCTAGAGATTACAGCGGAGATTACGAGCAGTACTTC. The encoded protein is CSARDYSGDYEQYF.

This chain uses TRBV21-1 with TRBJ2-7; TRBD1 is taken as the D call from the table, unchecked against the DNA. TRBV21-1 represents a pseudogene. The CDR3 runs to 16 residues. The CDR3 coding sequence is TGTGCCAGCAGCAACCCAGTGGGGGCAGCCGCGCGCGAGCAGTACTTC. Translated, it gives CASSNPVGAAAREQYF.

This clonotype was detected only a few times. The gene calls are TRBV30 and TRBJ2-6, with D perhaps TRBD2 (6 bases). This CDR3 region has 17 residues. Germline V gene lookup returns CDR1 GTSNPN and CDR2 SVGIG (reference sequence). V was clipped by 1 base and J by 0 bases, with 13 bases between them. The CDR3 coding sequence is TGTGCCTGGAGTGGGGGGGACGCCCGCTCTGGGGCCAACGTCCTGACTTTC. Residues: CAWSGGDARSGANVLTF.

This clonotype came up many times. This chain links TRBV12-3 or TRBV12-4 with TRBJ1-4; possible D gene TRBD1, 6 bases. The CDR3 loop spans 15 amino acids. V lost 5 bases and J lost 0, with 10 bases in between. The CDR3 reads CASSRRGSTNEKLFF. For the CDR3, the DNA is TGTGCCAGCAGTCGCAGGGGTTCAACTAATGAAAAACTGTTTTTT.